The text below deals with one T cell receptor (beta chain). The data were taken from a study of molecular identifiers for immune sequencing clone quantification. This CDR3 has 13 residues. Germline V lookup: CDR1 MNHNY, CDR2 SVGAGI (reference sequence). V lost 7 bases and J lost 6; bases outside the gene matches: 7. TCRdb recomputed calls from the PCR reads with MiXCR, one row per CDR3 protein. The table has just under 650,000 distinct CDR3 sequences, 15% to 20% seen once. This chain joins TRBV6-6 and TRBJ1-1; 8 positions agree with TRBD1. This clonotype originated in a human donor in good health. Some libraries in this study had Jurkat cell RNA spiked in. The specimen sequenced was naive CD8+ T cells from blood, with Jurkat cell RNA spiked in. Described subset: FACS-sorted CD8+CD4-CCR7+CD45RA+ naive T cells. The DNA of the CDR3 is TGTGCCAGCATCCCCCTACAGGGGGCTGAAGCTTTCTTT. Translated, it gives CASIPLQGAEAFF.